The present T cell receptor beta chain was sequenced within a study of blood T cells in healthy people across ages. Primed by a sample-barcoded 5' primer and a J-beta primer mix, a second PCR proceeded for about 7 to 11 cycles. TCRdb itself ran the 5' RACE reads through MiXCR, one entry per CDR3 protein. The sample has around 1.7 million distinct CDR3 sequences; roughly 30% are singletons. V shed 4 bases and J 3 bases; nucleotides not matched to a gene: 5. The CDR3 length is 14 residues. Germline CDR1 SQVTM, CDR2 ANQGSEA. The receptor comes from a woman in her 30s in good health. The chain joins TRBV29-1 to TRBJ1-4; TRBD1 agrees at 7 bases. Sample: blood. CDR3 in amino acids: CSVGFGQANEKLFF. In nucleotides, the CDR3 is TGCAGCGTTGGATTCGGACAGGCTAATGAAAAACTGTTTTTT.